The 2 T cell receptor beta chains listed next were all sequenced from one sample in a study of shared clonotypes between healthy human individuals. Measured with immunoSEQ multiplex PCR; TCRdb has only the in-frame clones, and not every one. In the table there are hundreds of thousands of clones, about 74% of which are singletons. Sequenced input: memory CD4+ T cells sorted from blood. Subset reported: CD45RA-negative fraction. The source is a woman aged 30 to 39 in good health.

V usage is TRBV18 and J usage is TRBJ2-7; tentative D call: TRBD2 (6 bases). CDR3 length: 14 residues. V was trimmed by 3 bases and J by 2 bases, leaving 11 bases between them. From germline, CDR1 is KGHSH and CDR2 LQKENI. The CDR3 protein is CASSPRTSPYEQYF. CDR3 nucleotide sequence: TGTGCCAGCTCACCGCGAACTAGCCCCTACGAGCAGTACTTC.

The CDR3 here is CASSLAAYGTDTQYF. CDR3 DNA sequence: TGCGCCAGCAGCTTGGCCGCTTATGGCACAGATACGCAGTATTTT. The chain uses TRBV5-1 and TRBJ2-3; D not certain. The CDR3 has 15 amino acids. Germline values: CDR1 SGHRS, CDR2 YFSETQ. The V end lost 0 bases, the J end lost 1 base, and 9 bases lay between the germline ends.